This T cell receptor beta chain was captured by sequencing in a study of blood T cells in healthy people across ages. CDR3 length equals 16 residues. Germline CDR1 reads DFQATT; CDR2 reads SNEGSKA (reference sequence). J lost 1 base, V lost 0 bases, and 1 base had no gene match. Primers used in a second PCR of roughly 6 to 11 cycles were a sample-barcoded 5' primer and a J-beta primer mix. TCRdb passed the 5' RACE reads through MiXCR, listing each CDR3 protein once. The data show a few hundred thousand distinct CDR3 sequences, about 27% seen once. This sample also appeared in a second study, on T cells of mothers and their children.

This clonotype was sampled from a boy younger than 10 in good health. What was sequenced was blood. The chain is built from TRBV20-1 and TRBJ2-1, with 12 bases aligning to TRBD2. Written as DNA, the CDR3 is TGCAGTGCTAGAGATCTAGCGGGAGGGTCCTACAATGAGCAGTTCTTC. Its protein is CSARDLAGGSYNEQFF.